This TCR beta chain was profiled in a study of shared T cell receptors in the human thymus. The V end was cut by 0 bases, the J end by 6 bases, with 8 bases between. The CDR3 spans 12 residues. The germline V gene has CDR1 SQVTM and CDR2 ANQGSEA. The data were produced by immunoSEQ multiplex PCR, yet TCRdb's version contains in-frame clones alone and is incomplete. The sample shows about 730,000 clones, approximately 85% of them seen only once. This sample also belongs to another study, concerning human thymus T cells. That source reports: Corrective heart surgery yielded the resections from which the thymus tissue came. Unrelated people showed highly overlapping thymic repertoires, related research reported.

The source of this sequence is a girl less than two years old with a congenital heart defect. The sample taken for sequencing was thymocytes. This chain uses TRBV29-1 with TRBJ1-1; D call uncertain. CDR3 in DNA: TGCAGCGTTGAAGACCAACACCCTGAAGCTTTCTTT. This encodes CSVEDQHPEAFF.